This record concerns one T cell receptor (beta chain) sequence. Original methodology: How many nucleated cells were present was estimated from reference gene primer amplification. Generated by immunoSEQ multiplex PCR, the TCRdb table keeps only in-frame clones and is missing some. That table furnishes V, J and clone size, whereas the DNA furnished D and trimming. The sample records 300,000 to 350,000 clones, roughly 90% being singletons. These data belong to a study of blood T cell repertoires in COVID-19. As for the study in general: PBMCs, B-cell-depleted T cells, or T cells were the source of the cDNA or gDNA that made up the material.

Seattle patients were enrolled while actively infected and followed longitudinally. V gave up 5 bases and J gave up 7 bases, with 8 bases separating them. Looked up from germline, CDR1 is SGHAT and CDR2 is FQNNGV. CDR3 size: 11 residues. V usage is TRBV11-2 and J usage is TRBJ2-5; D not certain. The sample consisted of peripheral blood. The sequence came from a woman aged 25 to 39 with COVID-19, enrolled during active disease. The CDR3 bases are TGTGCCAGCAGCCAAGCCGCGACCCAGTACTTC. Amino acid sequence: CASSQAATQYF. Looking up the rest from reference TRBV11-2 and TRBJ2-5 gives the full variable domain: EAGVAQSPRYKIIEKRQSVAFWCNPISGHATLYWYQQILGQGPKLLIQFQNNGVVDDSQLPKDRFSAERLKGVDSTLKIQPAKLEDSAVYLCASSQAATQYFGPGTRLLVL.